Presented here are 19 T cell receptor beta chains from one specimen sequenced in a study of post-analysis software for immune sequencing data. General study findings and limits: Among five TRBV segments more frequent in patients than controls were TRBV5-6, TRBV5-1 and TRBV20-1.

For these receptors, no antigen is known. Unique molecular identifiers featured in each of the TCR beta cDNA libraries. TCRdb reprocessed the PCR reads via MiXCR and lists one record per CDR3 protein. In the table there are about 460,000 distinct CDR3 sequences, around 40% of which are singletons. Material for sequencing was blood. The receptor source for this set is a girl aged 5-17 years with multiple sclerosis.

This clonotype was seen a few times. V usage is TRBV9 and J usage is TRBJ1-2; D not certain. The ends were cut back, 0 bases at V and 9 bases at J, with 12 bases in the middle. The germline CDR1 and CDR2 sequences are SGDLS and YYNGEE. The CDR3 is made up of 13 amino acids. The CDR3, as DNA: TGTGCCAGCAGCGTAGATGAGGCTAGGAGCTACACCTTC. This encodes CASSVDEARSYTF.

The chain joins TRBV20-1 to TRBJ2-5; D perhaps matches TRBD1 (5 bases). The end of the DNA aligns better with TRBJ2-7, so the J call may be wrong. Per germline, CDR1 DFQATT and CDR2 SNEGSKA (reference sequence). This CDR3 is built from 11 residues. This CDR3 reads CSANQGYEQYF. In nucleotides, the CDR3 is TGCAGTGCCAATCAGGGATACGAGCAGTACTTC.

The chain carries TRBV27 and TRBJ2-7, with D possibly TRBD2 on 7 matching bases. The CDR3 spans 15 residues. Germline values: CDR1 MNHEY, CDR2 SMNVEV (reference sequence). The V end lost 2 bases, the J end lost 1 base, and 12 bases lay between the germline ends. The CDR3 DNA is TGTGCCAGCAGTTTAGAGGGGGGGGGGTCCTACGAGCAGTACTTC. Translated: CASSLEGGGSYEQYF.

On this clonotype: An end of the junction differs from the germline gene, which may be a read error. The J gene is TRBJ2-3, the V gene TRBV4-3; 7 bases align to TRBD2. The germline V gene has CDR1 LGHNA and CDR2 YSLEER. The CDR3 has 15 residues. CDR3 bases: TGCGCCAGCAGCTCGGTAGCGGGTTCCACAGATACGCGGTATTTT. Its protein product is CASSSVAGSTDTRYF.

The chain employs TRBV29-1 and TRBJ2-5; no clear D. Germline CDR1 reads SQVTM; CDR2 reads ANQGSEA. CDR3 length: 10 amino acids. Deletions cut 7 bases from V and 2 bases from J, with 5 bases between. The CDR3 bases are TGCAGCGCCGAACAAGAGACCCAGTACTTC. Its protein is CSAEQETQYF.

Only a few counts were recorded for this clonotype. Germline is not matched at one junction end, which may reflect a read error. The chain employs TRBV6-4 and TRBJ2-6, with D maybe TRBD1 (6 bases). The CDR3 sequence is 16 residues long. Germline CDR1 and CDR2: MRHNA and SNTAGT. The CDR3 reads CASSDSTGSGANVLTF. CDR3 nucleotides: TGTGCTAGCAGTGACTCGACAGGTTCTGGGGCCAACGTCCTGACTTTC.

The V gene is TRBV5-1, the J gene TRBJ2-1, with a weak D call TRBD1 (6 bases). The CDR3 spans 16 residues. V was clipped by 4 bases and J by 7 bases, with 21 bases between them. The V gene's germline CDR1 is SGHRS and CDR2 YFSETQ. The CDR3 loop is CASSKTTGFVQNEQFF. CDR3 nucleotide sequence: TGCGCCAGCAGCAAGACAACAGGGTTTGTTCAAAATGAGCAGTTCTTC.

This CDR3 reads CASRRAGPSDNTQYF. CDR3 nucleotides: TGTGCCAGCAGACGAGCGGGACCGTCAGATAATACGCAGTATTTT. The chain employs TRBV4-2 and TRBJ2-3; 7 bases fit TRBD2. The ends lost 6 bases at V and 7 bases at J; junction bases unmatched: 13. The CDR3 totals 15 residues. CDR1 and CDR2 from the germline V gene are LGHNA and YNFKEQ.

This clonotype was seen more than once but under ten times. CDR3: CSATGTRVLVEQYF. As DNA, the CDR3 is TGCAGTGCCACCGGGACTAGAGTTCTGGTGGAGCAGTACTTC. The gene calls are TRBV20-1 and TRBJ2-7; 8 positions match TRBD2. V lost 6 bases, J lost 7 bases, and 14 bases stayed unmatched. CDR1 is DFQATT and CDR2 is SNEGSKA in the germline V gene (reference sequence). This CDR3 has 14 amino acids.

This clonotype has just a few counts. J is TRBJ2-7 and V is TRBV5-5; D unclear. From germline, CDR1 is SGHKS and CDR2 YYEKEE (reference sequence). This CDR3 contains 13 residues. The V end lost 6 bases, the J end lost 2 bases, and 12 bases lay between the germline ends. The CDR3 spells CASISTDAYEQYF. CDR3 coding DNA: TGTGCCAGCATCTCAACGGATGCCTACGAGCAGTACTTC. The complete variable domain, with remaining parts taken from reference TRBV5-5 and TRBJ2-7, reads DAGVTQSPTHLIKTRGQQVTLRCSPISGHKSVSWYQQVLGQGPQFIFQYYEKEERGRGNFPDRFSARQFPNYSSELNVNALLLGDSALYLCASISTDAYEQYFGPGTRLTVT.

This clonotype was seen a handful of times. V gene TRBV10-3 combines with J gene TRBJ1-5; TRBD1 is a possible D gene (5 bases). Trimming removed 1 base from V and 3 bases from J, with 7 bases in between. In germline, CDR1 is ENHRY, CDR2 SYGVKD. CDR3 length equals 14 residues. The CDR3, as DNA: TGTGCCATCAGTGAGTTCGGGACCAATCAGCCCCAGCATTTT. Translation: CAISEFGTNQPQHF.

The gene calls are TRBV20-1 and TRBJ2-1; 10 bases agree with TRBD2. Looked up from germline, CDR1 is DFQATT and CDR2 is SNEGSKA (reference sequence). The CDR3 contains 14 residues. The V and J ends lost 0 bases and 6 bases, in that order; junction bases with no gene match: 2. The CDR3 bases are TGCAGTGCTAGAGATCTAGCGGGAGTCAATGAGCAGTTCTTC. This codes for CSARDLAGVNEQFF.

The chain employs TRBV29-1 and TRBJ2-1, with 10 nucleotides matching TRBD2. Per germline, CDR1 SQVTM and CDR2 ANQGSEA. The CDR3 totals 15 residues. The junction had 6 bases not matched to a gene; V was cut back by 2 bases and J by 5 bases. The CDR3 coding sequence is TGCAGCGTTGAACAACGTCTAGCGGGAGACAATGAGCAGTTCTTC. Translation: CSVEQRLAGDNEQFF.

This clonotype occurred a few times. V is TRBV2 and J is TRBJ2-5, with D perhaps being TRBD1 or TRBD2 (5 bases each). Germline CDR1 SNHLY, CDR2 FYNNEI. V lost 4 bases and J 5 bases, leaving 14 bases between the germline ends. This CDR3 is 14 amino acids long. The DNA for the CDR3 is TGTGCCAGCAGTGGGGCGAGGGGATTGGAGACCCAGTACTTC. Translated, it gives CASSGARGLETQYF.

The rearrangement links TRBV20-1 to TRBJ1-5; D is ambiguous. This CDR3 is 14 amino acids long. CDR1 is DFQATT, CDR2 SNEGSKA, per germline (reference sequence). V gave up 4 bases and J gave up 8 bases, with 18 bases separating them. CDR3 amino acids: CSAIVLGGSEPQHF. DNA for the CDR3: TGCAGTGCTATAGTCTTGGGAGGTTCGGAGCCCCAGCATTTT.

The table lists this clonotype with a few counts. The rearrangement joins TRBV3-1 to TRBJ2-1, with TRBD1 matching 10 bases. Germline V gene data show CDR1 as LGHDT and CDR2 as YNNKEL (reference sequence). J gave up 4 bases and V 4 bases, and 4 bases lay outside the gene matches. The CDR3 loop spans 15 amino acids. The CDR3 spells CASSRPGQGYNEQFF. CDR3 bases: TGTGCCAGCAGCCGACCGGGACAGGGGTACAATGAGCAGTTCTTC.

The V call is TRBV18, the J call TRBJ2-5; possibly TRBD2 for D (5 bases). In germline, CDR1 is KGHSH, CDR2 LQKENI. Trimming stripped 6 bases from V and 11 bases from J, with 16 bases between. This CDR3 has 12 residues. Here the CDR3 reads CASSSGRDEQYF. In DNA, the CDR3 is TGTGCCAGCTCCTCAGGACGGGATGAGCAGTACTTC.

This clonotype was seen more than once but under ten times. J is TRBJ2-7 and V is TRBV7-2; perhaps TRBD2 as D (6 bases). Looked up from germline, CDR1 is SGHTA and CDR2 is FQGNSA. V was clipped by 1 base and J by 4 bases, with 11 bases between them. The CDR3 is 14 residues long. The CDR3, as DNA: TGTGCCAGCAGCTTAGGCGGGAAAGATTACGAGCAGTACTTC. Encoded protein: CASSLGGKDYEQYF.

This clonotype was observed a few times. The rearrangement uses TRBV7-3 and TRBJ2-7; D is uncertain. TRBJ2-5 explains the end of the DNA better; the J call may be wrong. The CDR3 contains 13 residues. Germline CDR1 SGHTA, CDR2 FQGTGA. The CDR3 loop reads CASSSQHGETQYF. CDR3 nucleotide sequence: TGTGCCAGCAGCTCCCAACATGGAGAGACCCAGTACTTC.